This TCR beta chain was identified during a study of human T cells and chemical hapten exposure. Study results and limitations: With alopecia, donors may have immune responses unlike healthy people's. There were significantly more large CDR3 similarity clusters among expanded TCRs than among controls.

MiXCR, applied by TCRdb to the RACE reads, yields one record per CDR3 protein. The sample holds about 380,000 distinct CDR3 sequences; 4.8% are singletons and the top ten take under 3%. The CDR3 contains 12 residues. The V gene lost 8 bases and the J gene lost 6 bases, with 11 bases spanning the gap. CDR1 and CDR2 (germline): MDHEN, SYDVKM. This clonotype was counted at least ten times. Antigen unknown. The time point: patch test 1, 2 weeks after DPC sensitization. Treatment: therapeutic diphenylcyclopropenone sensitization with weekly scalp DPC. This TCR was sampled from a woman between 45 and 65 years old with alopecia areata. Some clones in this sample may be carry-over from other donors' samples. This specimen consisted of whole blood, obtained in connection with sensitization to the hapten diphenylcyclopropenone (DPC). The chain combines TRBV28 with TRBJ1-5; no clear D gene. The chain's CDR3 is CASQSGSQPQHF. CDR3 sequence (DNA): TGTGCCAGCCAAAGCGGGAGTCAGCCCCAGCATTTT.